Following are 11 T cell receptor beta chains from one sample sequenced in a study of T-cell reconstitution after alpha-beta-depleted transplantation in children. Unique molecular identifiers were built into the TCRbeta library. MiXCR, run by TCRdb on the PCR reads, gives a single entry per CDR3 protein. The sample includes fewer than 450,000 distinct CDR3 sequences, 15% to 20% of them seen just once. This sample comprised PBMCs, mostly from graft donor cells, obtained 360 days after TCRalphabeta/CD19-depleted stem cell transplant. The receptors stem from a male patient aged 2 to 10 who had a stem cell transplant for acute lymphoblastic leukemia, so the T cells may come from the graft donor.

The V and J genes are TRBV7-2 and TRBJ2-5; tentative D call: TRBD1 (7 bases). This CDR3 is 15 amino acids long. Trimming pared 4 bases from V and 5 bases from J, leaving 17 bases between. Germline-derived CDR1 and CDR2 are SGHTA and FQGNSA. For the CDR3, the DNA is TGTGCCAGCAGCTCCTATGGAGGGGGCTGGGAGACCCAGTACTTC. Translated, it gives CASSSYGGGWETQYF.

V is TRBV15 and J is TRBJ2-7, with 7 bases that match TRBD1. Per the germline V gene, CDR1 is LNHNV and CDR2 is YYDKDF (reference sequence). V lost 1 base and J lost 2; bases outside the gene matches: 5. The CDR3 extends over 15 amino acids. The CDR3 DNA follows: TGTGCCACCAGCAGAGGAAAGGGGGCAGCCTACGAGCAGTACTTC. Translating gives CATSRGKGAAYEQYF. Full variable domain (missing parts from reference TRBV15 and TRBJ2-7): DAMVIQNPRYQVTQFGKPVTLSCSQTLNHNVMYWYQQKSSQAPKLLFHYYDKDFNNEADTPDNFQSRRPNTSFCFLDIRSPGLGDTAMYLCATSRGKGAAYEQYFGPGTRLTVT.

This clonotype was found many times. The V call is TRBV29-1, the J call TRBJ2-1; no reliable D call. The CDR3 runs 12 residues. V lost 4 bases, J lost 4 bases, and 8 bases lay in between. The V gene's germline CDR1 is SQVTM and CDR2 ANQGSEA. As DNA, the CDR3 is TGCAGCGTTGTCGGCAGTTACAATGAGCAGTTCTTC. Protein product: CSVVGSYNEQFF.

This clonotype showed up just a few times. This rearrangement joins TRBV7-3 to TRBJ2-1; D not certain. Trimming stripped 8 bases from V and 5 bases from J, with 10 bases between. The CDR3 extends over 12 amino acids. CDR1 is SGHTA and CDR2 is FQGTGA in the germline V gene. The CDR3 region has the DNA TGTGCCAGCGCCGGCGAAGACAATGAGCAGTTCTTC. Translated, it gives CASAGEDNEQFF.

The CDR3 here is CASSLAGGREQFF. The DNA for the CDR3 is TGTGCCAGCAGTTTAGCGGGAGGGCGTGAGCAGTTCTTC. This chain connects TRBV28 to TRBJ2-1; 9 positions match TRBD2. The junction had 2 bases not matched to a gene; V was cut back by 2 bases and J by 9 bases. Per germline, CDR1 MDHEN and CDR2 SYDVKM. CDR3 length: 13 amino acids.

The chain has TRBV4-3 and TRBJ2-2; perhaps D is TRBD1 or TRBD2 (5 bases each). Trimming removed 2 bases from V and 7 bases from J, with 20 bases in between. The CDR3 covers 17 residues. Germline assignment: CDR1 LGHNA and CDR2 YSLEER. The CDR3 is CASSQTPRPGLYGELFF. The CDR3 region has the DNA TGCGCCAGCAGCCAAACCCCCCGGCCGGGGCTGTACGGGGAGCTGTTTTTT.

This clonotype has only a few counts. V gene TRBV5-5 combines with J gene TRBJ2-5; 10 bases are a match to TRBD2. CDR3 length: 16 amino acids. With 4 bases clipped from V and 2 bases from J, the junction kept 8 bases outside the gene matches. The germline CDR1 and CDR2 sequences are SGHKS and YYEKEE (reference sequence). The DNA for the CDR3 is TGTGCCAGCAGCGTAAATAGCGGGAGGAAACAAGAGACCCAGTACTTC. Protein sequence: CASSVNSGRKQETQYF.

The V call is TRBV5-1, the J call TRBJ2-1, with TRBD2 matching over 8 bases. There are 16 residues in the CDR3. J gave up 7 bases and V 4 bases, and 13 bases lay outside the gene matches. The germline CDR1 and CDR2 sequences are SGHRS and YFSETQ. The CDR3 DNA sequence: TGCGCCAGCAGCGTAAGAGCGGGAGCCGGGGGGAATGAGCAGTTCTTC. This gives the protein CASSVRAGAGGNEQFF.

The V and J genes are TRBV12-3 or TRBV12-4 and TRBJ1-2; D is perhaps TRBD1 (6 bases). The length of the CDR3 is 14 residues. V was shortened by 3 bases and J by 9 bases, with 17 bases between the two germline ends. The CDR3 nucleotides read TGTGCCAGCAGTTTGATGACAGGTTCCAAGAGCTACACCTTC. It yields the protein CASSLMTGSKSYTF.

The chain couples TRBV12-3 or TRBV12-4 to TRBJ1-5; D is uncertain. V gave up 4 bases and J gave up 2 bases, with 9 bases separating them. CDR3 length equals 14 residues. The CDR3: CASSYSGGNQPQHF. CDR3 in DNA: TGTGCCAGCAGTTATAGTGGGGGCAATCAGCCCCAGCATTTT.

The chain employs TRBV29-1 and TRBJ1-1; maybe TRBD1 (5 bases). Germline V gene data show CDR1 as SQVTM and CDR2 as ANQGSEA. The length of the CDR3 is 16 residues. The ends were cut back, 5 bases at V and 0 bases at J, with 19 bases in the middle. The CDR3 spells CSVTGTVKFMNTEAFF. CDR3 DNA: TGCAGCGTTACCGGGACGGTGAAGTTTATGAACACTGAAGCTTTCTTT.